This T cell receptor beta chain came from a study of glioma-infiltrating T cells. Broader study findings: Tissue-blood divergence was below expectation in non-neoplastic patients, above in gliomas.

TCR alpha and beta CDR3 regions were amplified from RNA using iRepertoire nested multiplex PCR. TCRdb independently ran MiXCR on the multiplex PCR reads; one entry per CDR3 protein. The sample consists of over 140,000 distinct CDR3 sequences, approximately 40% of them appearing once. Germline loops: CDR1 MNHNY, CDR2 SVGAGI (reference sequence). The CDR3 length is 16 residues. V dropped 0 bases and J dropped 2; count of bases not matched to a gene: 5. This clonotype was picked up many times. No antigen is known for it. The origin of this receptor is a human donor with low-grade glioma or glioblastoma, undergoing nonglioma brain surgery, or in good health (not recorded which). The chain carries TRBV6-6 and TRBJ2-7; 9 bases align to TRBD2. The specimen sequenced was glioma tissue, nonneoplastic brain tissue, or PBMCs (not recorded which). CDR3 sequence: CASSYSLAGAAYEQYF. CDR3 sequence (DNA): TGTGCCAGCAGTTACTCCTTAGCGGGGGCCGCCTACGAGCAGTACTTC.